This entry features one T cell receptor (beta chain) sequence. TCRdb's copy holds only in-frame clones and misses some; the assay was immunoSEQ multiplex PCR. This sample has approximately 180,000 clones, with 89% found just once. This sample is drawn from a study of blood T cell repertoires in COVID-19. About the research overall: In each case, the material was cDNA or gDNA derived from T cells, B-cell-depleted T cells, or PBMCs.

The cohort comprised adults aged 18 to 89 years residing in approximately 22 US areas. The CDR3 extends over 16 amino acids. CDR1 and CDR2 from the germline V gene are LNHDA and SQIVND (reference sequence). Trimming stripped 3 bases from V and 3 bases from J, with 17 bases between. Sequences were obtained from PBMCs or T cells enriched from blood (not recorded which). This sequence originates from a woman in her forties with acute COVID-19. The chain has TRBV19 and TRBJ1-1; D unresolved. CDR3 region: CASSIPATREDTEAFF. CDR3 coding DNA: TGTGCCAGTAGTATCCCGGCGACTAGGGAAGACACTGAAGCTTTCTTT. The complete variable domain, with remaining parts taken from reference TRBV19 and TRBJ1-1, reads DGGITQSPKYLFRKEGQNVTLSCEQNLNHDAMYWYRQDPGQGLRLIYYSQIVNDFQKGDIAEGYSVSREKKESFPLTVTSAQKNPTAFYLCASSIPATREDTEAFFGQGTRLTVV.